This TCR beta chain was recovered during a study of PD-1 blockade in classical Hodgkin lymphoma. General observations from the study: Relative to healthy donors, newly diagnosed patients reportedly had lower baseline TCR diversity, which was reported as lower still in relapsed/refractory patients. Researchers reported that CD4+ TCR diversity, though not CD8+, rose significantly by C4D1. The authors excluded patients who started nivolumab under 1 year after ASCT.

Of note for this clone: What it binds is unknown.

The time point is: cycle 4 day 1 (C4D1), after 5 to 7 weeks of nivolumab. Every patient had relapsed following autologous stem cell transplantation, and cohorts differed in brentuximab vedotin exposure. It was by magnetic negative selection that CD4+ T cells were purified from thawed PBMCs. Germline V lookup: CDR1 SGHRS, CDR2 YFSETQ. Between the trimmed V and J ends, which lost 3 bases and 1 base, there was a span of 13 bases. The CDR3 is 16 residues long. Repertoires were generated with immunoSEQ multiplex PCR, while TCRdb's copy carries only in-frame clones and drops some. The repertoire has 15,000 to 25,000 clones, over 65% of them found once; the top ten carry 2.5% to 3%.

The chain uses TRBV5-1 and TRBJ2-2; D is perhaps TRBD2 (5 bases). The origin of this receptor is a human donor with classical Hodgkin lymphoma. Sequences were derived from CD4+ T cells from blood, sampled before the fourth cycle of nivolumab. CDR3 sequence (DNA): TGCGCCAGCAGCTCACCCATAGCGATGAACACCGGGGAGCTGTTTTTT. It is translated as CASSSPIAMNTGELFF.